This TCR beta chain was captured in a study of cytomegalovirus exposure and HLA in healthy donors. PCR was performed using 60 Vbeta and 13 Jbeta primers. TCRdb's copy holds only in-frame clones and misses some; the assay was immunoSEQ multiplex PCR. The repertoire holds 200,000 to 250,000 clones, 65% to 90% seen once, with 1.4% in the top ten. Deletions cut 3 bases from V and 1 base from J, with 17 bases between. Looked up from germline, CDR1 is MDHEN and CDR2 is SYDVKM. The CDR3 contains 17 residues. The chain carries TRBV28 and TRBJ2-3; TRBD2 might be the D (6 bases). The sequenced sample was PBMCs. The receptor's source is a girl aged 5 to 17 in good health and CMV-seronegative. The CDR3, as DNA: TGTGCCAGCAGTTTCCCGGGGCTAGCGAGCCGCACAGATACGCAGTATTTT. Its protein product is CASSFPGLASRTDTQYF.